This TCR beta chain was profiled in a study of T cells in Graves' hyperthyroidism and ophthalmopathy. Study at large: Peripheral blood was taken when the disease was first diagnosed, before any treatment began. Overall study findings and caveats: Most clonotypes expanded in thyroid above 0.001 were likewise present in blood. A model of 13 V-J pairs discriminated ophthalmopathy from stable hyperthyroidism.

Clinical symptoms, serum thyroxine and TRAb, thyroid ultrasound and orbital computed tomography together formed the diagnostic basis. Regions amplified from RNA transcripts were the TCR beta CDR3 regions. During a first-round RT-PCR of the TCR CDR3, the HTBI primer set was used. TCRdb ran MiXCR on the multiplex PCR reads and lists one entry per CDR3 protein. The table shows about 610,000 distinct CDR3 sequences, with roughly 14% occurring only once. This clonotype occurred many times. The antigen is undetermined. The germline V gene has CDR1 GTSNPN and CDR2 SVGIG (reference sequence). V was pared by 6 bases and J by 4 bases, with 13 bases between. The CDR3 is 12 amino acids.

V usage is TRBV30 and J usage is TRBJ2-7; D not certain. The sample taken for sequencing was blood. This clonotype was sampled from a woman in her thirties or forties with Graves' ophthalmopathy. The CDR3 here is CACLDTEYEQYF. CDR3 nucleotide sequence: TGTGCCTGCCTTGACACAGAGTACGAGCAGTACTTC.